The TCR beta chain described here comes from a study of T cells after yellow fever vaccination. V was clipped by 1 base and J by 7 bases, with 5 bases between them. The CDR3 spans 12 residues. Via MiXCR, TCRdb re-called the 5' RACE reads, giving one row per CDR3 protein. The sample lists about 550,000 distinct CDR3 sequences, about a fifth occurring once. Specimen: PBMCs, collected 15 days after the yellow fever booster vaccination. The TCR comes from a young man who received the YFV17D yellow fever vaccine. The chain recombines TRBV12-3 or TRBV12-4 with TRBJ1-5; D is unclear. For the CDR3, the DNA is TGTGCCAGCAGTTTAGTCAGGCAGCCCCAGCATTTT. Encoded protein: CASSLVRQPQHF.